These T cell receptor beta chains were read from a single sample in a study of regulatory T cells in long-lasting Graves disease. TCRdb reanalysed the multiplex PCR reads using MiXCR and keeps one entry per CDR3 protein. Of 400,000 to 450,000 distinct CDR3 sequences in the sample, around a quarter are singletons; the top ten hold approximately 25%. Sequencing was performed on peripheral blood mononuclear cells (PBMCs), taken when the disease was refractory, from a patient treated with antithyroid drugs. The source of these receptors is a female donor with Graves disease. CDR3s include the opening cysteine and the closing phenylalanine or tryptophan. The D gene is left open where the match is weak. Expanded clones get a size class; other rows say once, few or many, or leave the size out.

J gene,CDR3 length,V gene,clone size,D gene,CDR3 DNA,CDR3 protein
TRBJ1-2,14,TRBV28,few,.,TGTGCCAGCAACCGGGACTCCGGGGGCTATGGCTACACCTTC,CASNRDSGGYGYTF
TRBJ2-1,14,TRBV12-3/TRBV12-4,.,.,TGTGCCAGCAGTTTCGCCTACCCTTACAATGAGCAGTTCTTC,CASSFAYPYNEQFF
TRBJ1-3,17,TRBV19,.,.,TGTGCCAGTACGACCTGGGGTTGGGGGCTCTCTGGAAACACCATATATTTT,CASTTWGWGLSGNTIYF
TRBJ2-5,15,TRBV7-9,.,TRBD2,TGTGCCAGCAGCTTCCACCGCGGGGGGCTAGAGACCCAGTACTTC,CASSFHRGGLETQYF
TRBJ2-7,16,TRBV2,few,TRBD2,TGTGCCAGCAGTGAAAGACTAGCGGGCCCTTCCCCTGAGCAGTACTTC,CASSERLAGPSPEQYF
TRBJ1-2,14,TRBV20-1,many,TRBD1,TGCAGTGCTAGAGAGTCAGGGGGCCACTATGGCTACACCTTC,CSARESGGHYGYTF
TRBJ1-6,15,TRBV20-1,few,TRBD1,TGCAGTGCTAGACAAGCGGGACAGTCCCATTCACCCCTCCACTTT,CSARQAGQSHSPLHF
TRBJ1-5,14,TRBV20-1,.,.,TGCAGTGCTAGAGTAGGTGTTTGGAATCAGCCCCAGCATTTT,CSARVGVWNQPQHF
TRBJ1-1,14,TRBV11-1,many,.,TGTGCCAGCAGCTTACGGTCGACGAACACTGAAGCTTTCTTT,CASSLRSTNTEAFF
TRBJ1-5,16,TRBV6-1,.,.,TGTGCCAGCAGCGGATACCGGGGCAGGGGAGGTCAGCCCCAGCATTTT,CASSGYRGRGGQPQHF
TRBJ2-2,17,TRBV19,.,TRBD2,TGTGCCAGTAGGAGGGGACTAGCGGGAACGAACACCGGGGAGCTGTTTTTT,CASRRGLAGTNTGELFF
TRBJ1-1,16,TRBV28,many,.,TGTGCCAGCAGTCGGGGGGGCGCTTCTGGGAACACTGAAGCTTTCTTT,CASSRGGASGNTEAFF
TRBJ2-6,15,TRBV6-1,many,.,TGTGCCAGCATCTTCGGGGGGCCTGGGGCCAACGTCCTGACTTTC,CASIFGGPGANVLTF
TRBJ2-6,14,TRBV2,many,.,TGTGCCAGCAGTGAAAGCTCTGGGGCCAACGTCCTGACTTTC,CASSESSGANVLTF
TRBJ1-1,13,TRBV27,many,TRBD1,TGTGCCAGCAGTTTATTATCACAGGGGGCAGCTTTCTTT,CASSLLSQGAAFF
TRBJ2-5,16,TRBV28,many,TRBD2,TGTGCCAGCAGCTCGAAAAGAGGACTAGTAGGGCAGACCCAGTACTTC,CASSSKRGLVGQTQYF
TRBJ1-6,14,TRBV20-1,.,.,TGCAGTGCGTTGACGAGCGGCTATAATTCACCCCTCCACTTT,CSALTSGYNSPLHF
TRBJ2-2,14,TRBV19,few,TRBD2,TGTGCCAGTAGTAGAGGGACTAGCCTCGGGGAGCTGTTTTTT,CASSRGTSLGELFF
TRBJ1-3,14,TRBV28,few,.,TGTGCCAGCAGTTCTCCGAGCTCTGGAAACACCATATATTTT,CASSSPSSGNTIYF
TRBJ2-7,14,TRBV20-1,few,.,TGCAGTGCTAGGCCGGGATACAGCTCCTACGAGCAGTACTTC,CSARPGYSSYEQYF
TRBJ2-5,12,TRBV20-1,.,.,TGCAGTGCTAGGTCCCCCTGGGAGACCCAGTACTTC,CSARSPWETQYF
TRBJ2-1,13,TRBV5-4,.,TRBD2,TGTGCCAGCAGCCCCGGGACTACCAATGAGCAGTTCTTC,CASSPGTTNEQFF
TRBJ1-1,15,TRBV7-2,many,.,TGTGCCAGCAGCTTAGATACAGGATCGAACACTGAAGCTTTCTTT,CASSLDTGSNTEAFF
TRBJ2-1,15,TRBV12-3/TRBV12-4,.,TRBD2,TGTGCCAGCAGGCTCGGGACTAGCGAGAACAATGAGCAGTTCTTC,CASRLGTSENNEQFF
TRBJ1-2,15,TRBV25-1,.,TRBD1,TGTGCCAGCAGCGAACCTACAGGGGGCGCGGGTGGCTACACCTTC,CASSEPTGGAGGYTF